This TCR beta chain was retrieved from a study of vaccination effects on CD4 cells after COVID-19. Study-wide points: Within healthy vaccinees, only 1 of 255 vaccine-induced clones displayed cross-reactivity with common cold coronaviruses.

Libraries were prepared by immunoSEQ multiplex PCR; TCRdb keeps only in-frame clonotypes and omits some of them. This sample has 30,000 to 40,000 clones, with almost 85% found just once. Under the ViraFEST assay, PBMC were stimulated with viral peptide pools so that antigen-specific CD4+ T cells expanded. Sequencing was performed afterwards. Isolating CD4+ T cells followed more than eight days of culture. Each participant received a vaccine that was either BNT162b2 or mRNA-1273, given as two doses. Vaccine recipients, nucleocapsid antibody negative, had no prior SARS-CoV-2 infection. Each well held 2 million to 2.5 million PBMC cultured with around 9 ug/ml peptides and about 9.7 IU/ml IL-2. IL-2 medium took the place of half the medium on both days 3 and 7. Between the trimmed V and J ends, which lost 4 bases and 5 bases, there was a span of 12 bases. The CDR3 sequence is 14 residues long. The V gene's germline CDR1 is MNHEY and CDR2 SVGEGT.

On this clone itself: What it binds is unknown.

The chain couples TRBV6-2 or TRBV6-3 to TRBJ1-5, with D perhaps matching TRBD1 (5 bases). The sample here was CD4+ T cells from PBMCs cultured with HCoV-NL63 spike peptides, taken after COVID-19 vaccination. The TCR originated in a human donor who received a COVID-19 vaccine. Some clones in this sample may be carry-over from other donors' samples. Written as DNA, the CDR3 is TGTGCCAGCAGTTCGGGGGGTTCGTATCAGCCCCAGCATTTT. This encodes CASSSGGSYQPQHF.